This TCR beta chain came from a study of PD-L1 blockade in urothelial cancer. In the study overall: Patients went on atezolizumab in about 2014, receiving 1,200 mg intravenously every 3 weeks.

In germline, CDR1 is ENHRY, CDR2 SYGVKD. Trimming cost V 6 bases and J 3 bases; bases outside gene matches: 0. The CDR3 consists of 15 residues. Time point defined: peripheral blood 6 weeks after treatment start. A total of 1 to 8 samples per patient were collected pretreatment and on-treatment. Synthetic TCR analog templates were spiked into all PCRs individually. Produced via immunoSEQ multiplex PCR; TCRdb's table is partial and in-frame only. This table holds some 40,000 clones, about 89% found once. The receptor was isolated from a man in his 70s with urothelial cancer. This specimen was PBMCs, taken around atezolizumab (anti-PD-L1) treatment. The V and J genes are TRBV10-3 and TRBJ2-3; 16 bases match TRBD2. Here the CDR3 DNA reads TGTGCCATCAGGGGACTAGCGGGAGGGACAGATACGCAGTATTTT. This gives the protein CAIRGLAGGTDTQYF.